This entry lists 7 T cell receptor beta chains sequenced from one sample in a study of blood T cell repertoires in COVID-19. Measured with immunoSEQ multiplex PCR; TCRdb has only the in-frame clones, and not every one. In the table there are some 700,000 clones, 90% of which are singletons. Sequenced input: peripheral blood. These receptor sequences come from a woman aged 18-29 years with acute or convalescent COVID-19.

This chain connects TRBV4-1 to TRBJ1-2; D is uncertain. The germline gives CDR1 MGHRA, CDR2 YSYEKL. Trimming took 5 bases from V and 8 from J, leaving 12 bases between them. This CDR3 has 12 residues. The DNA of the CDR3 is TGCGCCAGCAGCGAGGGCCTTGAGGGCTACACCTTC. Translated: CASSEGLEGYTF.

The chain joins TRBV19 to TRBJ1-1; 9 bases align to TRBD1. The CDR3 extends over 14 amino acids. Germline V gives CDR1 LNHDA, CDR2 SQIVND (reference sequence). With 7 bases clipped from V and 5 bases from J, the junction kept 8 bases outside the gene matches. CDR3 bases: TGTGCCAGTAACCCCCGGGACAGGGCTACTGAAGCTTTCTTT. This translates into CASNPRDRATEAFF.

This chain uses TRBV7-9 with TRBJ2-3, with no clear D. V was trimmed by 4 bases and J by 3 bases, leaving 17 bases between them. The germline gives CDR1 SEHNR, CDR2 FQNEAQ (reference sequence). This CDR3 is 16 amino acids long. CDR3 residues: CASSSQVSVGTDTQYF. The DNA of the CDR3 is TGTGCCAGCAGCTCCCAGGTTTCGGTTGGGACAGATACGCAGTATTTT.

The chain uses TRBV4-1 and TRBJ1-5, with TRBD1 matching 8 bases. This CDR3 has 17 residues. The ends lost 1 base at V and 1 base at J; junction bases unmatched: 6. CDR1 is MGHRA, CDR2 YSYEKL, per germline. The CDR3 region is CASSQGTGIGSNQPQHF. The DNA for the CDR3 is TGCGCCAGCAGCCAAGGGACAGGGATTGGGAGCAATCAGCCCCAGCATTTT.

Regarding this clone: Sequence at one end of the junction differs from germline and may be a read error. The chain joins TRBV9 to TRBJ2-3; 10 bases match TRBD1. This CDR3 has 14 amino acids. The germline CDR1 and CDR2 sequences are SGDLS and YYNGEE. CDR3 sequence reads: CASSQATRGTGVNF. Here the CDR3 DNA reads TGTGCCAGCAGCCAAGCGACCCGGGGGACAGGGGTAAATTTT.

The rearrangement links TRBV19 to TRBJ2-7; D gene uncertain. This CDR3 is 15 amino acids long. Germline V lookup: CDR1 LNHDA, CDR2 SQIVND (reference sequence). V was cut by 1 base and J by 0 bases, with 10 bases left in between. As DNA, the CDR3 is TGTGCCAGTAGTATAGGAGGCGGTGCCTCCTACGAGCAGTACTTC. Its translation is CASSIGGGASYEQYF.

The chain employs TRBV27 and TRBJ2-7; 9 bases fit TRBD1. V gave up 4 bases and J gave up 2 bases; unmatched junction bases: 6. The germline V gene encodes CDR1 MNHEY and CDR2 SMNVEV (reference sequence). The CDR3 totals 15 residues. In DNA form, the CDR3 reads TGTGCCAGCAGTTCCGGGACAGGGAGGACCTACGAGCAGTACTTC. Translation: CASSSGTGRTYEQYF.